Below, 18 T cell receptor beta chains from the same sample are listed, as sequenced in a study of OX40 agonist ivuxolimab in advanced cancers. Sequencing was performed with immunoSEQ multiplex PCR; in TCRdb, only in-frame clones are kept and a portion is missing. This table has about 46,000 clones, 88% appearing once. The input for sequencing was CD4+ or CD8+ T cells sorted from blood, taken in a trial of the OX40 agonist ivuxolimab. The receptors come from an adult with an advanced solid tumor such as melanoma, head and neck, liver or kidney cancer.

The rearrangement joins TRBV29-1 to TRBJ2-3; either TRBD1 or TRBD2 may fit D (5 bases each). Trimming took off 7 bases at V and 3 bases at J, with 11 bases between the two ends. Germline CDR1 SQVTM, CDR2 ANQGSEA. The CDR3 loop spans 12 amino acids. The CDR3 DNA sequence: TGCAGCGCTCACGGGGCGACAGATACGCAGTATTTT. Translating it yields CSAHGATDTQYF.

This chain uses TRBV9 with TRBJ2-3, with D tentatively TRBD2 (6 bases). Germline V lookup: CDR1 SGDLS, CDR2 YYNGEE. The CDR3 runs to 16 residues. Deletions cut 4 bases from V and 4 bases from J, with 19 bases between. The CDR3 is CASSPEGTGYPDTQYF. The CDR3 DNA reads TGTGCCAGCAGCCCCGAAGGGACTGGCTACCCAGATACGCAGTATTTT. Looking up the rest from reference TRBV9 and TRBJ2-3 gives the full variable domain: DSGVTQTPKHLITATGQRVTLRCSPRSGDLSVYWYQQSLDQGLQFLIQYYNGEERAKGNILERFSAQQFPDLHSELNLSSLELGDSALYFCASSPEGTGYPDTQYFGPGTRLTVL.

The CDR3 bases are TGCGCCAGCAGCTTGGTAGGGGATTACGAGCAGTACTTC. It translates to CASSLVGDYEQYF. The chain carries TRBV5-1 and TRBJ2-7; possibly TRBD1 for D (5 bases). The germline CDR1 and CDR2 sequences are SGHRS and YFSETQ. Trimming stripped 0 bases from V and 4 bases from J, with 8 bases between. This CDR3 region has 13 residues.

The rearrangement joins TRBV4-1 to TRBJ2-3, with a possible D match to TRBD2 (5 bases). The CDR3 is 14 residues long. Germline V lookup: CDR1 MGHRA, CDR2 YSYEKL. Trimming removed 3 bases from V and 4 bases from J, with 11 bases in between. In DNA, the CDR3 is TGCGCCAGCAGCCACCTTACTAGTCCAGATACGCAGTATTTT. Translation gives CASSHLTSPDTQYF.

The chain recombines TRBV10-3 with TRBJ2-7; D might be TRBD2 (6 bases). V dropped 10 bases and J dropped 4 bases, with 20 bases sitting between them. The CDR3 length is 14 residues. The germline V gene encodes CDR1 ENHRY and CDR2 SYGVKD. This CDR3 reads CATLTGTSSYEQYF. CDR3 nucleotides: TGTGCCACCCTGACCGGGACTTCCTCTTACGAGCAGTACTTC.

The CDR3 sequence is CASSAGDTYEQYF. The CDR3, as DNA: TGTGCCAGCAGCGCAGGAGACACGTACGAGCAGTACTTC. The rearrangement links TRBV9 to TRBJ2-7; D not resolved. The CDR3 has 13 amino acids. CDR1 and CDR2 from the germline V gene are SGDLS and YYNGEE. Trimming took off 3 bases at V and 4 bases at J, with 11 bases between the two ends.

CDR3 bases: TGCAGCGTTGGACTAGCGGGGGGGCCAGGGGATACGCAGTATTTT. Its protein is CSVGLAGGPGDTQYF. The chain carries TRBV29-1 and TRBJ2-3; TRBD2 matches 14 bases. CDR1 and CDR2 from the germline V gene are SQVTM and ANQGSEA. J gave up 6 bases and V 4 bases, and 6 bases lay outside the gene matches. The CDR3 covers 15 residues.

DNA of the CDR3: TGTGCCAGCAGCAAAACTCTAATCGATGAGCAGTTCTTC. Translation: CASSKTLIDEQFF. The chain employs TRBV7-9 and TRBJ2-1; D unclear. The CDR3 consists of 13 residues. Germline values: CDR1 SEHNR, CDR2 FQNEAQ (reference sequence). Trimming shortened V by 5 bases and J by 8 bases, and 13 bases separated the two germline ends. The full variable domain, its missing parts supplied by reference TRBV7-9 and TRBJ2-1, is DTGVSQNPRHKITKRGQNVTFRCDPISEHNRLYWYRQTLGQGPEFLTYFQNEAQLEKSRLLSDRFSAERPKGSFSTLEIQRTEQGDSAMYLCASSKTLIDEQFFGPGTRLTVL.

This clone was detected only a few times. The rearrangement uses TRBV9 and TRBJ1-2, with D unresolved. The V end was cut by 5 bases, the J end by 5 bases, with 13 bases between. The germline gives CDR1 SGDLS, CDR2 YYNGEE. The CDR3 totals 13 residues. CDR3 sequence reads: CASSGVERYGYTF. DNA of the CDR3: TGTGCCAGCAGTGGGGTGGAGAGATATGGCTACACCTTC.

The gene calls are TRBV10-3 and TRBJ1-1, with 10 bases lining up with TRBD1. Trimming removed 9 bases from V and 5 bases from J; junction bases left unmatched: 3. This CDR3 region has 12 residues. Germline lookup yields CDR1 ENHRY and CDR2 SYGVKD. The CDR3 protein is CAIGQGETEAFF. The CDR3 nucleotides read TGTGCCATAGGACAGGGGGAAACTGAAGCTTTCTTT.

V usage is TRBV9 and J usage is TRBJ2-3; no reliable D call. The germline V gene encodes CDR1 SGDLS and CDR2 YYNGEE. V was clipped by 1 base and J by 3 bases, with 12 bases between them. The CDR3 extends over 15 amino acids. CDR3 in DNA: TGTGCCAGCAGCGTAACTCCTGGACCGACAGATACGCAGTATTTT. Translation gives CASSVTPGPTDTQYF.

This chain uses TRBV11-2 with TRBJ1-2, with 7 bases identical to TRBD1. The CDR3 length is 15 residues. Germline assignment: CDR1 SGHAT and CDR2 FQNNGV. The trim removed 3 bases at V and 3 bases at J, leaving 7 bases unmatched. The CDR3 DNA reads as TGTGCCAGCAGCTTTTCAACAGGGGTGGACTATGGCTACACCTTC. Residues: CASSFSTGVDYGYTF.

The chain joins TRBV9 to TRBJ1-4; TRBD1 is a possible D gene (5 bases). The germline V gene has CDR1 SGDLS and CDR2 YYNGEE. The CDR3 has 14 amino acids. With 4 bases removed from V and 7 bases from J, the gap between germline ends came to 14 bases. The CDR3 coding sequence is TGTGCCAGCAGCCCGACCGGGGGTGCTGAAAAACTGTTTTTT. Its protein is CASSPTGGAEKLFF.

V gene TRBV30 combines with J gene TRBJ2-5; a weak D match, TRBD2 (6 bases). The germline gives CDR1 GTSNPN, CDR2 SVGIG (reference sequence). The CDR3 length is 12 residues. V shed 5 bases and J shed 5 bases, with 12 bases lying between them. This CDR3 is CAWGGIRETQYF. The CDR3 nucleotides are TGTGCCTGGGGAGGGATAAGGGAGACCCAGTACTTC.

The gene calls are TRBV19 and TRBJ2-7; 10 bases line up with TRBD2. In germline, CDR1 is LNHDA, CDR2 SQIVND (reference sequence). CDR3 length: 15 amino acids. Trimming took 3 bases from V and 3 from J; bases not matched to a gene: 5. CDR3 nucleotides: TGTGCCAGTAGTATTCGGGTAGCGGGGGGCTACGAGCAGTACTTC. This gives the protein CASSIRVAGGYEQYF.

The chain recombines TRBV5-5 with TRBJ2-7; 7 bases align to TRBD1. Germline assignment: CDR1 SGHKS and CDR2 YYEKEE (reference sequence). The CDR3 covers 12 residues. The V segment lost 4 bases and the J segment 7 bases; nucleotides outside the gene matches: 5. Here the CDR3 DNA reads TGTGCCAGCAGCGGGACAGTGAATGAGCAGTACTTC. Residues: CASSGTVNEQYF.

The V call is TRBV6-5, the J call TRBJ2-7; D may be TRBD1 (7 bases). CDR3 length: 14 residues. Trimming shortened V by 11 bases and J by 5 bases, and 22 bases separated the two germline ends. CDR1 and CDR2 (germline): MNHEY, SVGAGI. DNA for the CDR3: TGTGCCTCCCAGGGGGGCGCCGCTTCTAACGAGCAGTACTTC. Translated, it gives CASQGGAASNEQYF.

V usage is TRBV19 and J usage is TRBJ1-5; perhaps TRBD1 as D (6 bases). The CDR3 sequence is 14 residues long. Trimming took off 3 bases at V and 4 bases at J, with 10 bases between the two ends. CDR1 is LNHDA and CDR2 is SQIVND in the germline V gene (reference sequence). DNA of the CDR3: TGTGCCAGTAGTATGACAGGAGTTAATCAGCCCCAGCATTTT. Translation gives CASSMTGVNQPQHF.